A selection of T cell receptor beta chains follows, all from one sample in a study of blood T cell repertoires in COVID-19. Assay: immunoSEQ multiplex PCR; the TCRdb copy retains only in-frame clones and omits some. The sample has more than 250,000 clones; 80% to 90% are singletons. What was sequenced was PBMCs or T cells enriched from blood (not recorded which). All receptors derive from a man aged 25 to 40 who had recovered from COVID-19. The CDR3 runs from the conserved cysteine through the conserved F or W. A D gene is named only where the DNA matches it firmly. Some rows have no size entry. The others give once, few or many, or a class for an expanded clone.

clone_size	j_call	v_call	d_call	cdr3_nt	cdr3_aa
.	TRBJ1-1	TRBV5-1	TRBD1	TGCGCCAGCAGCTTGAAGGCCAGGGGGCGCGGAACTGAAGCTTTCTTT	CASSLKARGRGTEAFF
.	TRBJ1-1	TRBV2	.	TGTGCCAGCAGTGGCTGGGGGGGAAACACTGAAGCTTTCTTT	CASSGWGGNTEAFF
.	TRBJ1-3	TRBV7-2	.	TGTGCCAGCAGCAAGCGGGACGTACTGAGCTCTGGAAACACCATATATTTT	CASSKRDVLSSGNTIYF
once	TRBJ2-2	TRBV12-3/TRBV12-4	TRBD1	TGTGCCAGCAGGGGACAGGGGTCCGGGGAGCTGTTTTTT	CASRGQGSGELFF
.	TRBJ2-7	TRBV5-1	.	TGCGCCAGCAGCTTGGACCGGGGCTACGAGCAGTACTTC	CASSLDRGYEQYF
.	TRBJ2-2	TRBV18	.	TGTGCCAGCTCACCGTATACGGGGGCCGGGGAGCTGTTTTTT	CASSPYTGAGELFF
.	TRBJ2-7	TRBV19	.	TGTGCCAGTAGTATTCAGACAGATGTGGCCTACGAGCAGTACTTC	CASSIQTDVAYEQYF
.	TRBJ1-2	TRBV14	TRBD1	TGTGCCAGCAGCCCTCCCTCACAGGGGGTGAGCGGCTACACCTTC	CASSPPSQGVSGYTF
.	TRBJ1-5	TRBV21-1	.	TGTGCCAGCAGCAAATGTGGCAGGGATAGCAATCAGCCCCAGCATTTT	CASSKCGRDSNQPQHF
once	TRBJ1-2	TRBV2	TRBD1	TGTGCCAGCAGTGCAGACAGGGGTGGCTACACCTTC	CASSADRGGYTF
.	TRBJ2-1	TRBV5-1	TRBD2	TGCGCCAGCAGCTTGGAAAGGGACTATCTCAATGAGCAGTTCTTC	CASSLERDYLNEQFF
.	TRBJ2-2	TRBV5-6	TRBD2	TGTGCCAGCAGCTTGGCGGGGGACTACTCTTCCGGGGAGCTGTTTTTT	CASSLAGDYSSGELFF
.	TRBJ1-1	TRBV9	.	TGTGCCAGCAGCGTAGCAGGGCAGGTCGAAAGTGGGAACACTGAAGCTTTCTTT	CASSVAGQVESGNTEAFF